A selection of T cell receptor beta chains follows, all from one sample in a study of T cell changes during pregnancy in multiple sclerosis. Generated by immunoSEQ multiplex PCR, the TCRdb table keeps only in-frame clones and is missing some. The repertoire consists of tens of thousands of clones, with roughly 93% occurring once and the leading ten covering around 4%. The sample consisted of CD8+ T cells from peripheral blood mononuclear cells, taken in the second trimester of pregnancy. The receptor set was obtained from a female donor with multiple sclerosis, enrolled in a pregnancy study. Both conserved end residues are part of each CDR3. Fields, in order: V gene, J gene, clone size, D gene, CDR3 DNA, CDR3 protein. D genes are given only for firm matches. The size of a clone is reported for some rows only, either as once, few or many, or as a class for expanded clones.

V gene: TRBV7-9
J gene: TRBJ2-1
clone size: NA
D gene: TRBD2
CDR3 DNA: TGTGCCAGCAGCTCAGGACTAGCGGGGGTACGGGAGCAGTTCTTC
CDR3 protein: CASSSGLAGVREQFF

V gene: TRBV13
J gene: TRBJ2-3
clone size: NA
D gene: NA
CDR3 DNA: TGTGCCAGCAGTCCTCCCAGGGCTTCAAATGTCCCAGATACGCAGTATTTT
CDR3 protein: CASSPPRASNVPDTQYF

V gene: TRBV6-1
J gene: TRBJ1-5
clone size: NA
D gene: NA
CDR3 DNA: TGTGCCAGCAGGGGCGAGGGGGTACTTCAGCCCCAGCATTTT
CDR3 protein: CASRGEGVLQPQHF

V gene: TRBV29-1
J gene: TRBJ2-7
clone size: many
D gene: TRBD1
CDR3 DNA: TGCAGCGTCCTAGGGGGCGACAGCTCCTACGAGCAGTACTTC
CDR3 protein: CSVLGGDSSYEQYF

V gene: TRBV2
J gene: TRBJ1-2
clone size: NA
D gene: TRBD1
CDR3 DNA: TGTGCCAGCAGTAGAGATGGTAGACAGGGTCTTTCATCCGGCTACACCTTC
CDR3 protein: CASSRDGRQGLSSGYTF

V gene: TRBV18
J gene: TRBJ2-7
clone size: NA
D gene: TRBD1
CDR3 DNA: TGTGCCAGCTCAGTTTATGGGACAGGGAGCTCCTACGAGCAGTACTTC
CDR3 protein: CASSVYGTGSSYEQYF

V gene: TRBV7-9
J gene: TRBJ2-2
clone size: NA
D gene: TRBD1
CDR3 DNA: TGTGCCAGCACCGTAGGGGGCAGGGAGTACACCGGGGAGCTGTTTTTT
CDR3 protein: CASTVGGREYTGELFF

V gene: TRBV19
J gene: TRBJ2-3
clone size: NA
D gene: NA
CDR3 DNA: TGTGCCAGTAGTCTTGGGCAGGGATTAGCAGATACGCAGTATTTT
CDR3 protein: CASSLGQGLADTQYF

V gene: TRBV9
J gene: TRBJ2-3
clone size: NA
D gene: NA
CDR3 DNA: TGTGCCAGCAGCGTACAGCCAGGGACAGATACGCAGTATTTT
CDR3 protein: CASSVQPGTDTQYF

V gene: TRBV11-2
J gene: TRBJ1-3
clone size: NA
D gene: NA
CDR3 DNA: TGTGCCAGCAGCTTGGAAGCGTGGGGAAACACCATATATTTT
CDR3 protein: CASSLEAWGNTIYF

V gene: TRBV5-5
J gene: TRBJ2-5
clone size: NA
D gene: NA
CDR3 DNA: TGTGCCAGCAGCTTGGTAGAGTCGGGCCAAGAGACCCAGTACTTC
CDR3 protein: CASSLVESGQETQYF

V gene: TRBV13
J gene: TRBJ2-7
clone size: NA
D gene: NA
CDR3 DNA: TGTGCCAGCAGCTCCCAACCCACTAGTTACAACGAGCAGTACTTC
CDR3 protein: CASSSQPTSYNEQYF

V gene: TRBV2
J gene: TRBJ2-1
clone size: NA
D gene: NA
CDR3 DNA: TGTGCCAGCATGCCGGGACTCTCCCCCTACAATGAGCAGTTCTTC
CDR3 protein: CASMPGLSPYNEQFF

V gene: TRBV27
J gene: TRBJ1-2
clone size: NA
D gene: TRBD1
CDR3 DNA: TGTGCCAGCAGTTCCTGGACAGGCGAATGGTATGGCTACACCTTC
CDR3 protein: CASSSWTGEWYGYTF

V gene: TRBV19
J gene: TRBJ2-2
clone size: NA
D gene: TRBD2
CDR3 DNA: TGTGCCAGTAGTATAGTACGGGGGGCCGGGGAGCTGTTTTTT
CDR3 protein: CASSIVRGAGELFF

V gene: TRBV28
J gene: TRBJ2-1
clone size: NA
D gene: TRBD2
CDR3 DNA: TGTGCCAGCAGTACTCTAGCGGGAGGGGTCGACAATGAGCAGTTCTTC
CDR3 protein: CASSTLAGGVDNEQFF

V gene: TRBV5-4
J gene: TRBJ1-1
clone size: NA
D gene: NA
CDR3 DNA: TGTGCCAGCAGCCCGCCTACAGGGAACACTGAAGCTTTCTTT
CDR3 protein: CASSPPTGNTEAFF

V gene: TRBV27
J gene: TRBJ1-1
clone size: NA
D gene: NA
CDR3 DNA: TGTGCCAGCAGTTCCGATCCTCAGGGGCAGGGGACTGAAGCTTTCTTT
CDR3 protein: CASSSDPQGQGTEAFF

V gene: TRBV13
J gene: TRBJ2-7
clone size: NA
D gene: NA
CDR3 DNA: TGTGCCAGCAGCTTCCGGGTCCCCCTTGAGCAGTACTTC
CDR3 protein: CASSFRVPLEQYF

V gene: TRBV9
J gene: TRBJ1-4
clone size: NA
D gene: TRBD1
CDR3 DNA: TGTGCCAGCAGCGCCCAGGGACAGGGGATTGAAAAACTGTTTTTT
CDR3 protein: CASSAQGQGIEKLFF

V gene: TRBV9
J gene: TRBJ2-1
clone size: NA
D gene: TRBD1
CDR3 DNA: TGTGCCAGCAGCACGGACAGGGGGAACTACAATGAGCAGTTCTTC
CDR3 protein: CASSTDRGNYNEQFF

V gene: TRBV2
J gene: TRBJ1-5
clone size: once
D gene: NA
CDR3 DNA: TGTGCCAGCAGTGTCCGGGACACCAATCAGCCCCAGCATTTT
CDR3 protein: CASSVRDTNQPQHF

V gene: TRBV28
J gene: TRBJ1-1
clone size: NA
D gene: TRBD1
CDR3 DNA: TGTGCCAGCAGTTTTCTCTTTGTTACAGGGGGCAGGAAGTATGAAGCTTTCTTT
CDR3 protein: CASSFLFVTGGRKYEAFF

V gene: TRBV7-6
J gene: TRBJ1-1
clone size: NA
D gene: NA
CDR3 DNA: TGTGCCAGCAGCTTAAATTCTCTCCCTGGAGAAACTGAAGCTTTCTTT
CDR3 protein: CASSLNSLPGETEAFF

V gene: TRBV19
J gene: TRBJ2-7
clone size: once
D gene: TRBD1
CDR3 DNA: TGTGCCAGTACTCCGACAGGGGGCTCCTACGAGCAGTACTTC
CDR3 protein: CASTPTGGSYEQYF

V gene: TRBV19
J gene: TRBJ1-2
clone size: once
D gene: TRBD1
CDR3 DNA: TGTGCGGTAGGACAGGGTAGCTTTGGTGGCTACACCTTC
CDR3 protein: CAVGQGSFGGYTF

V gene: TRBV4-1
J gene: TRBJ2-7
clone size: NA
D gene: NA
CDR3 DNA: TGCGCCAGCAGCCAAGGGGCAGGGAAGTACGAGCAGTACTTC
CDR3 protein: CASSQGAGKYEQYF

V gene: TRBV10-3
J gene: TRBJ1-2
clone size: NA
D gene: NA
CDR3 DNA: TGTGCCATCAGTGAGTCTCCCATGGCCGGACAGACCATCTATGGCTACACCTTC
CDR3 protein: CAISESPMAGQTIYGYTF

V gene: TRBV6-6
J gene: TRBJ2-5
clone size: NA
D gene: NA
CDR3 DNA: TGTGCCAGCAGTTATCCCGGACAGTTGGGGCAAGAGACCCAGTACTTC
CDR3 protein: CASSYPGQLGQETQYF

V gene: TRBV9
J gene: TRBJ1-2
clone size: NA
D gene: TRBD1
CDR3 DNA: TGTGCCAGCAGCACAGACAGGGGGCCCGCGAGGGGCTACACCTTC
CDR3 protein: CASSTDRGPARGYTF

V gene: TRBV2
J gene: TRBJ1-4
clone size: NA
D gene: NA
CDR3 DNA: TGTGCCAGCACCTTACAACAGGGAGTGAGGGAAAAACTGTTTTTT
CDR3 protein: CASTLQQGVREKLFF

V gene: TRBV30
J gene: TRBJ2-7
clone size: NA
D gene: NA
CDR3 DNA: TGTGCCTGGAGTGTTTCAGGGTACTACGAGCAGTACTTC
CDR3 protein: CAWSVSGYYEQYF

V gene: TRBV4-1
J gene: TRBJ2-4
clone size: NA
D gene: NA
CDR3 DNA: TGCGCCAGCAGCCAAGATTGGGCAAACATTCAGTACTTC
CDR3 protein: CASSQDWANIQYF

V gene: TRBV14
J gene: TRBJ2-7
clone size: NA
D gene: TRBD1
CDR3 DNA: TGTGCCAGCAGCCGACTGGGGGACAGGGGAGATTACGAGCAGTACTTC
CDR3 protein: CASSRLGDRGDYEQYF

V gene: TRBV6-1
J gene: TRBJ1-1
clone size: NA
D gene: NA
CDR3 DNA: TGTGCCAGCAGTGAAGCCCGGGGATTGAACACTGAAGCTTTCTTT
CDR3 protein: CASSEARGLNTEAFF

V gene: TRBV4-1
J gene: TRBJ2-1
clone size: NA
D gene: TRBD2
CDR3 DNA: TGCGCCAGCAGCCCAGGACTAGTGATGGGTACTGAGCAGTTCTTC
CDR3 protein: CASSPGLVMGTEQFF

V gene: TRBV7-9
J gene: TRBJ2-7
clone size: once
D gene: TRBD1
CDR3 DNA: TGTGCCAGCAGCTCCGGGACAGCCATGTACGAGCAGTACTTC
CDR3 protein: CASSSGTAMYEQYF

V gene: TRBV9
J gene: TRBJ1-1
clone size: NA
D gene: NA
CDR3 DNA: TGTGCCAGCAGCCTTAGGGGGGGCTTGAACACTGAAGCTTTCTTT
CDR3 protein: CASSLRGGLNTEAFF

V gene: TRBV5-1
J gene: TRBJ2-7
clone size: NA
D gene: TRBD1
CDR3 DNA: TGCGCCAGCAGAATCCGGGACAGGTACGTCTACGAGCAGTACTTC
CDR3 protein: CASRIRDRYVYEQYF

V gene: TRBV7-9
J gene: TRBJ2-3
clone size: NA
D gene: TRBD1
CDR3 DNA: TGTGCCAGCACCCCACAGGGGTCCCTGTCAGATACGCAGTATTTT
CDR3 protein: CASTPQGSLSDTQYF

V gene: TRBV9
J gene: TRBJ2-1
clone size: NA
D gene: NA
CDR3 DNA: TGTGCCAGCAGCGTCCTCGGAGATGAGCAGTTCTTC
CDR3 protein: CASSVLGDEQFF

V gene: TRBV6-1
J gene: TRBJ2-3
clone size: NA
D gene: TRBD2
CDR3 DNA: TGTGCCAGCAGTGAAGTTAGCGGGGGGGCAGATACGCAGTATTTT
CDR3 protein: CASSEVSGGADTQYF

V gene: TRBV4-3
J gene: TRBJ1-1
clone size: NA
D gene: NA
CDR3 DNA: TGCGCCAGCAGCCAAGGTCCCCCCACACAGGGCTCAGTAGGTGCTTTCTTT
CDR3 protein: CASSQGPPTQGSVGAFF

V gene: TRBV19
J gene: TRBJ1-5
clone size: NA
D gene: NA
CDR3 DNA: TGTGCCAGTAGTACTGTTGACAGATATCAGCCCCAGCATTTT
CDR3 protein: CASSTVDRYQPQHF

V gene: TRBV9
J gene: TRBJ2-1
clone size: NA
D gene: TRBD2
CDR3 DNA: TGTGCCAGCAGCCCGGAGGGGACTAGCGCGAGGGGTGAGCAGTTCTTC
CDR3 protein: CASSPEGTSARGEQFF

V gene: TRBV5-1
J gene: TRBJ2-3
clone size: once
D gene: TRBD2
CDR3 DNA: TGCGCCAGCAGCTGGACGGCTAGCGGCAGCACAGATACGCAGTATTTT
CDR3 protein: CASSWTASGSTDTQYF

V gene: TRBV27
J gene: TRBJ2-1
clone size: NA
D gene: NA
CDR3 DNA: TGTGCCAGCAGTTTAGCGGAATTCAATGAGCAGTTCTTC
CDR3 protein: CASSLAEFNEQFF

V gene: TRBV28
J gene: TRBJ2-1
clone size: once
D gene: TRBD2
CDR3 DNA: TGTGCCAGCAGTTCCCCGCGACTAGCGGGAGTCCATTCCACGTACAATGAGCAGTTCTTC
CDR3 protein: CASSSPRLAGVHSTYNEQFF

V gene: TRBV9
J gene: TRBJ2-1
clone size: NA
D gene: TRBD2
CDR3 DNA: TGTGCCAGCAGCCCCGGTAGCGGGAGTTTTTCCTACAATGAGCAGTTCTTC
CDR3 protein: CASSPGSGSFSYNEQFF

V gene: TRBV18
J gene: TRBJ1-2
clone size: NA
D gene: TRBD1
CDR3 DNA: TGTGCCAGCTTACCGGGACAGGGGAACTATGGCTACACCTTC
CDR3 protein: CASLPGQGNYGYTF

V gene: TRBV9
J gene: TRBJ2-3
clone size: NA
D gene: TRBD2
CDR3 DNA: TGTGCCAGCAGCACAATAGCGGGGGGGACGACAGATACGCAGTATTTT
CDR3 protein: CASSTIAGGTTDTQYF

V gene: TRBV4-2
J gene: TRBJ2-7
clone size: NA
D gene: TRBD2
CDR3 DNA: TGTGCCAGCAGCCCTGTAATGGACTTCCAAGGACTAGCAGAGGGTTACGAGCAGTACTTC
CDR3 protein: CASSPVMDFQGLAEGYEQYF

V gene: TRBV2
J gene: TRBJ1-1
clone size: NA
D gene: NA
CDR3 DNA: TGTGCCAGCAGTGAAGGGACACCTCCCACCAAAGCTTTCTTT
CDR3 protein: CASSEGTPPTKAFF

V gene: TRBV10-3
J gene: TRBJ2-7
clone size: NA
D gene: NA
CDR3 DNA: TGTGCCATCAGTGACGACAGCATCTACGAGCAGTACTTC
CDR3 protein: CAISDDSIYEQYF

V gene: TRBV7-9
J gene: TRBJ2-3
clone size: NA
D gene: TRBD2
CDR3 DNA: TGTGCCAGCGTTCCTAGCGGCATTAGCACAGATACGCAGTATTTT
CDR3 protein: CASVPSGISTDTQYF